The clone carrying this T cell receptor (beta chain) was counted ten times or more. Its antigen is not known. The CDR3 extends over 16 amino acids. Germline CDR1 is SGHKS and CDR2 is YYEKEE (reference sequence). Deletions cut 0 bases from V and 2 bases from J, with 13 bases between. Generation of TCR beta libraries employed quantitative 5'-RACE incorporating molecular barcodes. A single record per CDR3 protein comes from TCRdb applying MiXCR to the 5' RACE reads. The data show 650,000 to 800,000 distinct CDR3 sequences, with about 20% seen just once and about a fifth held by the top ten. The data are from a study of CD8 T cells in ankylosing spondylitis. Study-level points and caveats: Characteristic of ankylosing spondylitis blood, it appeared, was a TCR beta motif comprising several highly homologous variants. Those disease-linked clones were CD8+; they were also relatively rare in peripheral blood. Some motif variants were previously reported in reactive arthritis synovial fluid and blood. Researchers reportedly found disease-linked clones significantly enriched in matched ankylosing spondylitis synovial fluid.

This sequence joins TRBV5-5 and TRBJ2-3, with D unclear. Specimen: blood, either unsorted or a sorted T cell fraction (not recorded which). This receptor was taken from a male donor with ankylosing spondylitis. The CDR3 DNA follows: TGTGCCAGCAGCTTGGGCGCCGGCAGCAACACAGATACGCAGTATTTT. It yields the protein CASSLGAGSNTDTQYF.